The present entry profiles one T cell receptor (beta chain) with its context. This receptor's antigen is unknown. Base qualities are not recorded, but no much larger clone differs from it by a single base. Participants in the prospective study were aged roughly 18 to 89 years, lived in under 30 United States geographic areas, and enrolled through a virtual design. Cohort assignment in the prospective study relied on participant-reported clinical history from a screening survey and a study questionnaire. Exposed participants had been in contact, within 2 weeks of entering the study, with a person who had a PCR-confirmed or clinician-diagnosed case of COVID-19. Each participant in the prospective study had whole blood, serum and a nasopharyngeal or oropharyngeal swab collected by mobile phlebotomists. Participants in the prospective study had the option to provide additional blood draws and questionnaires over an approximately 2-month period. Blood samples from the prospective study were shipped frozen or at room temperature prior to DNA extraction.

The data are from a study of blood T cell repertoires in COVID-19 (dated by TCRdb to 2020 to 2021). Context from the whole study: Samples from collaborators originated in the United States, Italy and Spain and spanned both the acute and convalescent phases of COVID-19. The material from the prospective study consisted of cDNA or gDNA derived from T cells, B-cell-depleted T cells, or PBMCs. Deeply sampled blood TCRbeta repertoires from subjects exposed to, actively infected with, or recovered from COVID-19 were included in the dataset. The repertoires were made available in a free public database intended to serve as a resource for research on the immune response to SARS-CoV-2. Samples came from the ongoing ImmuneRACE study (first 160 participants) plus 1,254 subjects from 6 global collaborators. Sample metadata almost always included a de-identified subject ID, COVID-19 status, age in years and sex. Where available, HLA class I and class II types were taken from metadata supplied by the sample provider and were not determined by assay-based typing. Broader findings and caveats from the paper: Clinical and demographic metadata were provided uncurated, with the amount varying by source and participant.

There are 19 amino acids in the CDR3, from cysteine to phenylalanine inclusive. Of all the DNA, just the CDR3 is kept, 57 bases in frame from base 1. Compared with germline, V lacks 0 bases and J lacks 1 base; bases without a gene match: 10. CDR1 and CDR2 were assigned from the germline V gene as MGHRA and YSYEKL. TCRbeta CDR3 regions were amplified from genomic DNA using the immunoSEQ Assay, a bias-controlled multiplex PCR. Per the source publication's procedure: The number of nucleated cells in each sample was estimated by amplification of reference gene primers within the assay. To quantify the absolute abundance of each unique TCRbeta CDR3 rearrangement, sequence reads were collapsed and filtered. For each sample, productive Simpson clonality was calculated by taking the square root of Simpson's diversity index across productive rearrangements. Sourced from immuneACCESS, this table was stored by TCRdb with only in-frame sequences that have V and J called. A share of the clones is absent; for the studies checked, an unresolved V gene accounts for under half, and the remainder has no known explanation. V, J and clone size derive from that table, while D and trimming were established from the DNA sequence. The sample records some 300,000 clones, roughly 89% of which are singletons. The ten largest account for roughly 2.9% of the sample.

This receptor was identified in a woman aged 45-60 years who had been exposed to COVID-19. Material: PBMCs or T cells enriched from blood (not recorded which). The V and J genes are TRBV4-1 and TRBJ2-5, with 11 junctional bases fitting TRBD2. The nucleotide sequence is given as TGCGCCAGCAGCCAAGAGCGCAGTCTAGCGGGGGGCCTCCAAGAGACCCAGTACTTC. This yields the protein CASSQERSLAGGLQETQYF.